This T cell receptor beta chain is drawn from a study of cytomegalovirus exposure and HLA in healthy donors. Amplification used 60 Vbeta primers and 13 Jbeta primers. Repertoires were generated with immunoSEQ multiplex PCR, while TCRdb's copy carries only in-frame clones and drops some. This table has about 170,000 clones, less than 80% appearing once. Germline V gives CDR1 LGHNA, CDR2 YNFKEQ. The length of the CDR3 is 19 residues. Trimming stripped 4 bases from V and 3 bases from J, with 25 bases between. The origin of this receptor is a female donor in good health and CMV-seronegative. The sample taken for sequencing was PBMCs. This chain uses TRBV4-2 with TRBJ1-5, with D maybe TRBD1 (6 bases). This CDR3 is CASSLLPGGGGEFNQPQHF. CDR3 bases: TGTGCCAGCAGCCTCCTTCCCGGTGGGGGGGGCGAATTCAATCAGCCCCAGCATTTT.